These 29 T cell receptor beta chains share one sample of origin, sequenced in a study of T cell responses to AZD1222 COVID-19 vaccine. Libraries were prepared by immunoSEQ multiplex PCR; TCRdb keeps only in-frame clonotypes and omits some of them. This sample has nearly 95,000 clones, with around 89% found just once. Material: peripheral blood, obtained on day 0 of AZD1222 vaccination. The receptors here all came from an adult in good health.

This chain links TRBV11-2 with TRBJ1-4; D is ambiguous. V was clipped by 1 base and J by 9 bases, with 9 bases between them. The CDR3 length is 13 residues. CDR1 and CDR2 (germline): SGHAT, FQNNGV. The chain's CDR3 is CASSLGEDQKLFF. CDR3 nucleotides: TGTGCCAGCAGCTTAGGGGAAGATCAAAAACTGTTTTTT.

The chain uses TRBV6-2 or TRBV6-3 and TRBJ2-1; D is possibly TRBD2 (6 bases). The V gene lost 4 bases and the J gene lost 9 bases, with 16 bases spanning the gap. In germline, CDR1 is MNHEY, CDR2 SVGEGT. The CDR3 extends over 14 amino acids. This chain's CDR3 is CASSSRLEISEQFF. The CDR3 DNA sequence: TGTGCCAGCAGTTCCAGACTAGAAATCTCTGAGCAGTTCTTC.

The V call is TRBV6-5, the J call TRBJ2-7, with D possibly TRBD1 on 5 matching bases. The germline gives CDR1 MNHEY, CDR2 SVGAGI. V shed 8 bases and J shed 0 bases, with 14 bases lying between them. The CDR3 spans 14 residues. The CDR3 region is CASQGQADSYEQYF. The CDR3 DNA is TGTGCCAGCCAGGGTCAGGCCGACTCCTACGAGCAGTACTTC.

The chain uses TRBV27 and TRBJ2-7; unclear D gene. The CDR3 is 13 residues long. CDR1 and CDR2 from the germline V gene are MNHEY and SMNVEV (reference sequence). V lost 5 bases and J lost 0, with 8 bases in between. This CDR3 is CASSHRNSYEQYF. CDR3 DNA: TGTGCCAGCAGTCACCGAAACTCCTACGAGCAGTACTTC.

V and J are TRBV13 and TRBJ2-1, with a tentative D call TRBD2 (5 bases). Trimming removed 4 bases from V and 10 bases from J, with 17 bases in between. Germline lookup yields CDR1 PRHDT and CDR2 FYEKMQ (reference sequence). The CDR3 is made up of 14 amino acids. The chain's CDR3 is CASSWASPEREQFF. DNA for the CDR3: TGTGCCAGCAGCTGGGCTAGCCCGGAAAGGGAGCAGTTCTTC.

This sequence joins TRBV6-5 and TRBJ2-3; D remains unclear. CDR3 size: 12 residues. The V and J ends lost 7 bases and 6 bases respectively, with 11 bases between them. The germline V gene encodes CDR1 MNHEY and CDR2 SVGAGI. The CDR3 DNA reads TGTGCCAGCACAGTAGTGATGGATACGCAGTATTTT. Encoded protein: CASTVVMDTQYF.

The chain couples TRBV5-6 to TRBJ1-1, with D hard to call. Trimming took off 4 bases at V and 8 bases at J, with 9 bases between the two ends. The CDR3 runs to 11 residues. CDR1 is SGHDT, CDR2 YYEEEE, per germline. The CDR3 sequence is CASSRNGEAFF. Written as DNA, the CDR3 is TGTGCCAGCAGCCGAAATGGGGAAGCTTTCTTT.

The gene calls are TRBV9 and TRBJ1-2, with 8 nucleotides matching TRBD1. The CDR3 has 16 amino acids. Trimming at V came to 6 bases and at J to 4 bases, leaving 14 bases not matched to a gene. CDR1 and CDR2 from the germline V gene are SGDLS and YYNGEE. The CDR3 DNA reads as TGTGCCAGCACCACCCTAGGGGGGACAGGCCCCTATGGCTACACCTTC. It yields the protein CASTTLGGTGPYGYTF.

The genes are TRBV2 and TRBJ1-2; D call uncertain. Germline values: CDR1 SNHLY, CDR2 FYNNEI. The CDR3 totals 11 residues. V was shortened by 8 bases and J by 14 bases, with 18 bases between the two germline ends. The DNA for the CDR3 is TGTGCCAGCCCTGAGGGCCCCCTGAGAACCTTC. The encoded protein is CASPEGPLRTF.

V usage is TRBV5-6 and J usage is TRBJ1-3; 7 bases match TRBD1. The CDR3 loop spans 15 amino acids. Germline V CDR1 and CDR2: SGHDT, YYEEEE. With 7 bases clipped from V and 3 bases from J, the junction kept 10 bases outside the gene matches. The CDR3 nucleotides are TGTGCCAGCGGGGGCATACAGGGGAATGGAAACACCATATATTTT. Encoded protein: CASGGIQGNGNTIYF.

V usage is TRBV5-6 and J usage is TRBJ2-1, with D uncertain. From germline, CDR1 is SGHDT and CDR2 YYEEEE. Trimming removed 3 bases from V and 7 bases from J, with 8 bases in between. This CDR3 spans 12 amino acids. CDR3 in DNA: TGTGCCAGCAGCTCTGAGTGGAATGAGCAGTTCTTC. Translating it yields CASSSEWNEQFF.

The chain is built from TRBV12-3 or TRBV12-4 and TRBJ1-1, with unresolved D. There are 12 residues in the CDR3. V lost 6 bases and J lost 2, with 7 bases in between. The CDR3: CASSLHNTEAFF. The CDR3 nucleotides are TGTGCCAGCAGCCTGCATAACACTGAAGCTTTCTTT.

The chain employs TRBV6-4 and TRBJ2-3, with 10 bases identical to TRBD2. Germline V gene sequence: CDR1 MRHNA, CDR2 SNTAGT. Trimming cost V 3 bases and J 0 bases; bases outside gene matches: 6. CDR3 length: 17 amino acids. CDR3 sequence (DNA): TGTGCCAGCAGTGAAACTAGCGGGGAGTCTAGCACAGATACGCAGTATTTT. Translation gives CASSETSGESSTDTQYF.

This rearrangement joins TRBV6-2 or TRBV6-3 to TRBJ1-2, with D tentatively TRBD1 (6 bases). V was pared by 0 bases and J by 8 bases, with 13 bases between. Germline CDR1 MNHEY, CDR2 SVGEGT. The CDR3 is made up of 14 amino acids. CDR3: CASSYSMAGGGYTF. DNA for the CDR3: TGTGCCAGCAGTTACTCGATGGCCGGGGGCGGCTACACCTTC.

V usage is TRBV18 and J usage is TRBJ1-1; D perhaps matches TRBD1 (6 bases). CDR1 is KGHSH, CDR2 LQKENI, per germline. The CDR3 extends over 15 amino acids. V was shortened by 4 bases and J by 0 bases, with 12 bases between the two germline ends. CDR3 residues: CASSLQQGMNTEAFF. Here the CDR3 DNA reads TGTGCCAGCTCACTCCAACAGGGCATGAACACTGAAGCTTTCTTT. The full variable domain, rest sourced from reference TRBV18 and TRBJ1-1, is NAGVMQNPRHLVRRRGQEARLRCSPMKGHSHVYWYRQLPEEGLKFMVYLQKENIIDESGMPKERFSAEFPKEGPSILRIQQVVRGDSAAYFCASSLQQGMNTEAFFGQGTRLTVV.

In its sample, this clone was seen once. The chain uses TRBV19 and TRBJ1-1, with unresolved D. This CDR3 has 13 amino acids. The germline gives CDR1 LNHDA, CDR2 SQIVND (reference sequence). V was clipped by 3 bases and J by 2 bases, with 7 bases between them. CDR3 loop: CASSIPGNTEAFF. CDR3 bases: TGTGCCAGTAGTATCCCGGGCAACACTGAAGCTTTCTTT.

The chain joins TRBV29-1 to TRBJ1-2, with D tentatively TRBD1 (5 bases). This CDR3 is built from 18 residues. V shed 0 bases and J shed 0 bases, with 20 bases lying between them. Germline V CDR1 and CDR2: SQVTM, ANQGSEA. CDR3 amino acids: CSVEDPIGRVNSNYGYTF. The CDR3 coding sequence is TGCAGCGTTGAAGATCCCATCGGCAGGGTAAATTCTAACTATGGCTACACCTTC.

V is TRBV30 and J is TRBJ2-7, with a tentative D call TRBD2 (5 bases). Germline V gives CDR1 GTSNPN, CDR2 SVGIG (reference sequence). The V gene lost 5 bases and the J gene lost 2 bases, with 16 bases spanning the gap. The CDR3 has 14 residues. CDR3: CAWVRTQFPYEQYF. Here the CDR3 DNA reads TGTGCCTGGGTCAGGACTCAGTTTCCCTACGAGCAGTACTTC.

A word on this clone: Distinct nucleotide sequences in the sample also encode this CDR3. The chain is built from TRBV19 and TRBJ2-7, with TRBD2 identical over 8 bases. Germline V gives CDR1 LNHDA, CDR2 SQIVND (reference sequence). CDR3 length: 13 amino acids. The V and J ends lost 5 bases and 1 base, in that order; junction bases with no gene match: 1. CDR3 coding DNA: TGTGCCAGTAGTCGGGAGGGATCCTACGAGCAGTACTTC. Its translation: CASSREGSYEQYF.

The count of this clone is one. The rearrangement joins TRBV4-3 to TRBJ1-6, with 7 bases matching TRBD1. Germline loops: CDR1 LGHNA, CDR2 YSLEER. The V gene end was trimmed by 1 base and the J gene end by 8 bases; junction bases not matched to a gene: 5. There are 15 residues in the CDR3. In DNA form, the CDR3 reads TGCGCCAGCAGCCAAGCCGACAGGGCGGATTCACCCCTCCACTTT. Translated, it gives CASSQADRADSPLHF.

J is TRBJ1-1 and V is TRBV6-5; D unresolved. Germline-derived CDR1 and CDR2 are MNHEY and SVGAGI. CDR3 length equals 10 residues. V was pared by 9 bases and J by 3 bases, with 5 bases between. CDR3 amino acids: CASRDTEAFF. The CDR3 DNA is TGTGCCAGTCGTGACACTGAAGCTTTCTTT.

This chain joins TRBV5-1 and TRBJ1-1; no clear D. The CDR3 spans 14 residues. Looked up from germline, CDR1 is SGHRS and CDR2 is YFSETQ. V gave up 6 bases and J gave up 7 bases, with 19 bases separating them. Here the CDR3 DNA reads TGCGCCAGCACCTTAACTACGACAACAGATGAAGCTTTCTTT. It yields the protein CASTLTTTTDEAFF.

This clone was detected only a few times. The chain recombines TRBV4-3 with TRBJ1-1; the D is unclear. This CDR3 is built from 15 residues. Trimming shortened V by 2 bases and J by 1 base, and 11 bases separated the two germline ends. Germline CDR1 LGHNA, CDR2 YSLEER. The CDR3 loop reads CASSQRPRGNTEAFF. The CDR3 nucleotides read TGCGCCAGCAGCCAAAGACCCCGGGGGAACACTGAAGCTTTCTTT.

The chain links TRBV5-1 to TRBJ2-5, with 8 bases identical to TRBD2. V gave up 1 base and J gave up 3 bases; unmatched junction bases: 2. CDR1 is SGHRS, CDR2 YFSETQ, per germline. The CDR3 totals 14 residues. CDR3 bases: TGCGCCAGCAGCTTGCACGGGGGGGAAGAGACCCAGTACTTC. It codes for CASSLHGGEETQYF.

The gene calls are TRBV5-1 and TRBJ2-7; TRBD1 agrees at 7 bases. This CDR3 contains 15 residues. The junction had 8 bases not matched to a gene; V was cut back by 5 bases and J by 0 bases. Per germline, CDR1 SGHRS and CDR2 YFSETQ. CDR3 sequence: CASRMADRNSYEQYF. The CDR3 bases are TGCGCCAGCAGAATGGCGGACAGGAACTCCTACGAGCAGTACTTC. The whole variable domain, remainder taken from reference TRBV5-1 and TRBJ2-7, is KAGVTQTPRYLIKTRGQQVTLSCSPISGHRSVSWYQQTPGQGLQFLFEYFSETQRNKGNFPGRFSGRQFSNSRSEMNVSTLELGDSALYLCASRMADRNSYEQYFGPGTRLTVT.

This rearrangement joins TRBV7-8 to TRBJ1-3; D remains ambiguous. The germline V gene encodes CDR1 SGHVS and CDR2 FQNEAQ. With 2 bases removed from V and 1 base from J, the gap between germline ends came to 12 bases. This CDR3 contains 16 residues. The DNA of the CDR3 is TGTGCCAGCAGCTTACGGCCCCGGGAATCTGGAAACACCATATATTTT. As protein: CASSLRPRESGNTIYF.

The V and J genes are TRBV14 and TRBJ1-1; no reliable D call. V was pared by 0 bases and J by 6 bases, with 11 bases between. CDR3 size: 14 residues. Germline CDR1 SGHDN, CDR2 FVKESK. Here the CDR3 reads CASSQDAGSPEAFF. The CDR3 DNA is TGTGCCAGCAGCCAAGACGCAGGTTCTCCTGAAGCTTTCTTT.

This chain links TRBV7-9 with TRBJ2-2, with D possibly matching TRBD2 (6 bases). Germline CDR1 reads SEHNR; CDR2 reads FQNEAQ (reference sequence). This CDR3 contains 14 residues. The V and J ends lost 5 bases and 9 bases respectively, with 16 bases between them. The CDR3 nucleotides read TGTGCCAGCAGCCCTCTAGCGAACCTTCGGGAGCTGTTTTTT. Translation: CASSPLANLRELFF.

The V gene is TRBV19, the J gene TRBJ1-2; the match to TRBD1 covers 7 bases. CDR1 and CDR2 from the germline V gene are LNHDA and SQIVND (reference sequence). The CDR3 covers 13 residues. The V gene end was trimmed by 3 bases and the J gene end by 7 bases; junction bases not matched to a gene: 5. The CDR3 reads CASSMTGSVGYTF. The CDR3 bases are TGTGCCAGTAGTATGACAGGGAGTGTTGGCTACACCTTC.